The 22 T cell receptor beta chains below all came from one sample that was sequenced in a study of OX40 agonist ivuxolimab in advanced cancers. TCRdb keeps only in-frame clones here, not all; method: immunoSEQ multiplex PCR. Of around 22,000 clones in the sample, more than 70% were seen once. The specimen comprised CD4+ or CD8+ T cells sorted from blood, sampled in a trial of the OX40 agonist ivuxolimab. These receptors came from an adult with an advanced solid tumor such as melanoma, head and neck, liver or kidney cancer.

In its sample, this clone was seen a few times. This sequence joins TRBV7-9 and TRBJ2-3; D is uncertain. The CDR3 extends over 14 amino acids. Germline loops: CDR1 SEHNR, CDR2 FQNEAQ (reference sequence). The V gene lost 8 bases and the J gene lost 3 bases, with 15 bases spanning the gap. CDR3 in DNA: TGTGCCAGCGGGCGAACAGTTAATACAGATACGCAGTATTTT. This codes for CASGRTVNTDTQYF.

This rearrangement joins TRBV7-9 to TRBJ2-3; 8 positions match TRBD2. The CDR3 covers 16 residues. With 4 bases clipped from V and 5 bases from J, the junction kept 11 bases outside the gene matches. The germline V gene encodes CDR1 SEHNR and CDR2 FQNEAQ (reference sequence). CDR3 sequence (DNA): TGTGCCAGCAGCTCCACAACCTATCTAGCGGGAGATACGCAGTATTTT. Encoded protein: CASSSTTYLAGDTQYF.

In nucleotides, the CDR3 is TGTGCCAGCCACTCCCGTGGAGAGACCCAGTACTTC. Protein sequence: CASHSRGETQYF. The chain employs TRBV2 and TRBJ2-5; no firm D call. The V and J ends lost 8 bases and 4 bases respectively, with 11 bases between them. Germline V gene data show CDR1 as SNHLY and CDR2 as FYNNEI. This CDR3 is 12 amino acids long.

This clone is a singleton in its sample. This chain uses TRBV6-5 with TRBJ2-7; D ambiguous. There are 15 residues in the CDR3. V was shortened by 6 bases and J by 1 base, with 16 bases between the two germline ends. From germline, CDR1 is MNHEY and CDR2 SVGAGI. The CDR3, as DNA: TGTGCCAGCAGGGAGACAACCAGTTCATCCTACGAGCAGTACTTC. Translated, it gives CASRETTSSSYEQYF.

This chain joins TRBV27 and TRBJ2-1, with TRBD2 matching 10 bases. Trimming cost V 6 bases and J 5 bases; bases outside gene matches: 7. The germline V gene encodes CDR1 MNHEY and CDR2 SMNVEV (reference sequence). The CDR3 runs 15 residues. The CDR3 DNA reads TGTGCCAGCAGGGATCTAGCGGGGGCAAACAATGAGCAGTTCTTC. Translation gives CASRDLAGANNEQFF.

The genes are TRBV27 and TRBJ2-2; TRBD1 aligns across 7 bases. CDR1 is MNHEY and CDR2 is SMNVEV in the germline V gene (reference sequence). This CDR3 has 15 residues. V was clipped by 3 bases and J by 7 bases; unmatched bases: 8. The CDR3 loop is CASSFFGQAGGELFF. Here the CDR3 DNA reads TGTGCCAGCAGTTTTTTTGGACAGGCGGGCGGGGAGCTGTTTTTT.

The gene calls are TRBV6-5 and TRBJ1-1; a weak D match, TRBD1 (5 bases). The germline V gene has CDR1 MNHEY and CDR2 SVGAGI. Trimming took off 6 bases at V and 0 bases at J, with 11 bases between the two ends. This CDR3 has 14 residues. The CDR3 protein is CASSRQILNTEAFF. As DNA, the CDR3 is TGTGCCAGCAGCCGACAGATCCTGAACACTGAAGCTTTCTTT.

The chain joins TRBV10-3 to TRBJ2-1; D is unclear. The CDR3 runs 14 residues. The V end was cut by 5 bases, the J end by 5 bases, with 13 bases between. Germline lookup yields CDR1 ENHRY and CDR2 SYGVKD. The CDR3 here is CAISPSTSNNEQFF. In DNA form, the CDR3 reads TGTGCCATCAGTCCTTCGACTTCAAACAATGAGCAGTTCTTC.

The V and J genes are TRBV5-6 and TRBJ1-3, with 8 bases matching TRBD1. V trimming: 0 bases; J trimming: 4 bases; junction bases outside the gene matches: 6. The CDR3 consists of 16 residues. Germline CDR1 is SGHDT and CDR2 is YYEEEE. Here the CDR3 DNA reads TGTGCCAGCAGCTTGGAACAGGGGGTTAGAGGAAACACCATATATTTT. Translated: CASSLEQGVRGNTIYF.

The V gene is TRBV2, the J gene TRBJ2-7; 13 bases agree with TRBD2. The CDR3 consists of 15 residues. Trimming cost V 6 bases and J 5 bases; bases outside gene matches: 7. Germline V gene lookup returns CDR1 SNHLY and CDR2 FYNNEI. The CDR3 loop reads CASRGGTSGNHEQYF. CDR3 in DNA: TGTGCCAGCAGGGGTGGGACTAGCGGGAACCACGAGCAGTACTTC.

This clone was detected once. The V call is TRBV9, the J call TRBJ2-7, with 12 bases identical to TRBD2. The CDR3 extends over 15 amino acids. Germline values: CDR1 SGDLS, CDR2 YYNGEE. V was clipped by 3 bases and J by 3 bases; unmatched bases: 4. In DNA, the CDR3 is TGTGCCAGCAGCGGGGGACTAGCGGGCTTCTACGAGCAGTACTTC. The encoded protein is CASSGGLAGFYEQYF.

The CDR3 nucleotides read TGTGCCAGCAGAGGGGCCCCCTACGAGCAGTACTTC. Protein: CASRGAPYEQYF. J is TRBJ2-7 and V is TRBV27; D might be TRBD1 (5 bases). This CDR3 is 12 amino acids long. Looked up from germline, CDR1 is MNHEY and CDR2 is SMNVEV (reference sequence). Trimming took off 6 bases at V and 2 bases at J, with 8 bases between the two ends.

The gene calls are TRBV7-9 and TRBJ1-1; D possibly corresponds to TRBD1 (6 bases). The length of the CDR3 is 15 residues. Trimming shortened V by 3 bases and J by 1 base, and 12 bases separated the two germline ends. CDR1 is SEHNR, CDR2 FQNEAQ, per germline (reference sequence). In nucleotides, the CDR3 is TGTGCCAGCAGCTTTGTCGGACAGCAGAACACTGAAGCTTTCTTT. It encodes CASSFVGQQNTEAFF.

CDR3 protein: CASSIRGDIYEQYF. The CDR3 DNA follows: TGTGCCAGTAGTATTAGGGGGGACATCTACGAGCAGTACTTC. The chain is built from TRBV19 and TRBJ2-7; D tentatively reads TRBD1 or TRBD2 (6 bases each). V lost 3 bases, J lost 3 bases, and 12 bases lay in between. This CDR3 has 14 residues. Per the germline V gene, CDR1 is LNHDA and CDR2 is SQIVND (reference sequence).

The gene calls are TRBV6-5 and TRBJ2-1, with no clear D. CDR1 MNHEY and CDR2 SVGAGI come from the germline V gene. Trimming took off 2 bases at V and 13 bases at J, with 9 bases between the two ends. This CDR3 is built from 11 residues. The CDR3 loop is CASSYGVRQFF. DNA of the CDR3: TGTGCCAGCAGTTACGGGGTGCGACAGTTCTTC.

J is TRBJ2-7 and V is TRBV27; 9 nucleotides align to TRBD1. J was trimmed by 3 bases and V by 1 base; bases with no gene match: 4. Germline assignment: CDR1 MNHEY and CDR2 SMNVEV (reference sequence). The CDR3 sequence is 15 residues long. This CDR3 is CASSLYTGGFYEQYF. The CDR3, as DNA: TGTGCCAGCAGTTTATATACAGGGGGCTTCTACGAGCAGTACTTC.

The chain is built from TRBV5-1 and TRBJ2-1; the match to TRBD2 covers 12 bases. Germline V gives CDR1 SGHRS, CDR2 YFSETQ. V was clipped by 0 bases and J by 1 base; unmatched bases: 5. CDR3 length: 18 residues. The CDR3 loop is CASSLVLAGGQSYNEQFF. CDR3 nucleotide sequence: TGCGCCAGCAGCTTGGTACTAGCGGGAGGTCAATCCTACAATGAGCAGTTCTTC.

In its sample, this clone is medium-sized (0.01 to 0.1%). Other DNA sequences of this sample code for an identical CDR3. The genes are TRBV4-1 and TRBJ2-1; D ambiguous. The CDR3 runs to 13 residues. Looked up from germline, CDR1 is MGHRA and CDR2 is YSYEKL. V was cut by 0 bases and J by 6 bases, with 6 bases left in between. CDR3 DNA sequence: TGCGCCAGCAGCCAAGATTATGGCAATGAGCAGTTCTTC. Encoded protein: CASSQDYGNEQFF.

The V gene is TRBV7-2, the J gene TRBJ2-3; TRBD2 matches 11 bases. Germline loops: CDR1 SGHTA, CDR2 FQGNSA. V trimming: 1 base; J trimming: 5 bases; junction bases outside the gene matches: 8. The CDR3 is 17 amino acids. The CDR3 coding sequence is TGTGCCAGCAGCTTAGGAGTAACTAGCGGGGGACAAGATACGCAGTATTTT. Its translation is CASSLGVTSGGQDTQYF. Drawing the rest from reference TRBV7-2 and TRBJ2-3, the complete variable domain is GAGVSQSPSNKVTEKGKDVELRCDPISGHTALYWYRQSLGQGLEFLIYFQGNSAPDKSGLPSDRFSAERTGGSVSTLTIQRTQQEDSAVYLCASSLGVTSGGQDTQYFGPGTRLTVL.

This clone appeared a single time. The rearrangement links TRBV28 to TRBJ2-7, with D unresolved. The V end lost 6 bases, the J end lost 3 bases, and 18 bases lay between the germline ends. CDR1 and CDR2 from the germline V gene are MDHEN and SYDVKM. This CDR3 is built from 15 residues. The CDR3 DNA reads TGTGCCAGCAGCCTATTGGGTTTTGCCTTCTACGAGCAGTACTTC. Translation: CASSLLGFAFYEQYF. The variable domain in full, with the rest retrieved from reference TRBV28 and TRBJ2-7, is DVKVTQSSRYLVKRTGEKVFLECVQDMDHENMFWYRQDPGLGLRLIYFSYDVKMKEKGDIPEGYSVSREKKERFSLILESASTNQTSMYLCASSLLGFAFYEQYFGPGTRLTVT.

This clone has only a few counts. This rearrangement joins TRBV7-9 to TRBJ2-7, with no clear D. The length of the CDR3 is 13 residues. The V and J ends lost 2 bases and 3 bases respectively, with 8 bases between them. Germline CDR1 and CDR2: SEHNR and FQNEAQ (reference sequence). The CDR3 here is CASSLYGNYEQYF. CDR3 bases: TGTGCCAGCAGCTTATACGGCAACTACGAGCAGTACTTC.

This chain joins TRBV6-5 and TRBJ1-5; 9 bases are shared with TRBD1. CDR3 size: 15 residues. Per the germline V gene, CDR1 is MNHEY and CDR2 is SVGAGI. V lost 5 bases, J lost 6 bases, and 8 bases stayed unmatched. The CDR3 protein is CASSKGTGTVQPQHF. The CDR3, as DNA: TGTGCCAGCAGTAAAGGGACAGGGACGGTTCAGCCCCAGCATTTT.